Listed below are T cell receptor beta chains from one sample, sequenced in a study of blood T cell repertoires in COVID-19. Sequencing used immunoSEQ multiplex PCR; TCRdb keeps in-frame clones, though not all of them. Of 200,000 to 250,000 clones in the sample, about 90% were seen once. The sample consisted of peripheral blood. These receptors all stem from a woman between 55 and 75 years old with acute or convalescent COVID-19. CDR3s include the opening cysteine and the closing phenylalanine or tryptophan.

v_call: TRBV13; cdr3_aa: CASSSRTSGNTGELFF
v_call: TRBV3-1/TRBV3-2; cdr3_aa: CASSQSDRGRNQPQHF
v_call: TRBV5-1; cdr3_aa: CASSLVPQLRETQYF
v_call: TRBV30; cdr3_aa: CAWRRQGAARSPLHF
v_call: TRBV6-5; cdr3_aa: CASRPDRGNTEAFF
v_call: TRBV4-1; cdr3_aa: CASSHDRGSYEQYF
v_call: TRBV25-1; cdr3_aa: CASSGGQTAGTGELFF
v_call: TRBV15; cdr3_aa: CATSRGPTGTGVHEQFF
v_call: TRBV6-5; cdr3_aa: CASNLGVPRETQYF
v_call: TRBV3-1/TRBV3-2; cdr3_aa: CASSPWTSGDSYEQYF
v_call: TRBV3-1/TRBV3-2; cdr3_aa: CASSQRGGKGSGANVLTF
v_call: TRBV2; cdr3_aa: CASYRDRVQENTIYF
v_call: TRBV7-9; cdr3_aa: CASSLAQLGGNEQFF
v_call: TRBV15; cdr3_aa: CATSRNTQGVYGYTF
v_call: TRBV19; cdr3_aa: CATGGWAEAFF
v_call: TRBV27; cdr3_aa: CASSRPSGRWEQFF
v_call: TRBV14; cdr3_aa: CAQSGRDDEQYF
v_call: TRBV2; cdr3_aa: CASRRTGGAPGELFF
v_call: TRBV25-1; cdr3_aa: CASSRGGVNTEAFF
v_call: TRBV4-1; cdr3_aa: CASSLRTGANYGYTF
v_call: TRBV5-5; cdr3_aa: CASSIPGGGIETQYF
v_call: TRBV3-1/TRBV3-2; cdr3_aa: CASRQGLSPLHF
v_call: TRBV7-2; cdr3_aa: CASSLRAGVQNIQYF
v_call: TRBV5-1; cdr3_aa: CASSWEGGGNQPQHF
v_call: TRBV7-8; cdr3_aa: CASSLRTSGISSTDTQYF
v_call: TRBV7-2; cdr3_aa: CASSPSGTNEKLFF
v_call: TRBV9; cdr3_aa: CASSVGAGNSGTDTQYF
v_call: TRBV28; cdr3_aa: CASSKPGQGYEQYF
v_call: TRBV19; cdr3_aa: CASSKGQNNSPLHF
v_call: TRBV7-8; cdr3_aa: CASSLAQHTGRQGQNTEAFF
v_call: TRBV10-3; cdr3_aa: CAIRGSSGAQETQYF
v_call: TRBV11-2; cdr3_aa: CASSIILAGVGNEQFF
v_call: TRBV4-3; cdr3_aa: CASSQDWGGASGRVGQYF
v_call: TRBV6-5; cdr3_aa: CASSSTSGANEQYF
v_call: TRBV14; cdr3_aa: CASSQDTGGYNSPLHF
v_call: TRBV18; cdr3_aa: CASSPGSRESTQYF
v_call: TRBV5-1; cdr3_aa: CASSSGQLNQPQHF